This TCR beta chain came from a study of blood T cell repertoires in COVID-19. In germline, CDR1 is MDHEN, CDR2 SYDVKM. This CDR3 contains 15 residues. Trimming took off 6 bases at V and 0 bases at J, with 12 bases between the two ends. Grouping used clinical history reported by participants in a survey and questionnaire. Per the original methods: Scientists estimated how many nucleated cells there were by amplifying reference gene primers. Only in-frame clones appear in the TCRdb table, and some are missing; sequencing was by immunoSEQ multiplex PCR. V and J calls and clone size are as listed in that table; D and trimming were resolved from the DNA. The sample lists 250,000 to 300,000 clones; 85% were seen once.

The TCR sequence derives from a woman aged 50 to 60 who had been exposed to COVID-19. Material: PBMCs or T cells enriched from blood (not recorded which). V gene TRBV28 combines with J gene TRBJ1-3; a weak D match, TRBD1 (6 bases). The DNA of the CDR3 is TGTGCCAGCAGCCCCGGACAGCTCTCTGGAAACACCATATATTTT. Protein: CASSPGQLSGNTIYF.